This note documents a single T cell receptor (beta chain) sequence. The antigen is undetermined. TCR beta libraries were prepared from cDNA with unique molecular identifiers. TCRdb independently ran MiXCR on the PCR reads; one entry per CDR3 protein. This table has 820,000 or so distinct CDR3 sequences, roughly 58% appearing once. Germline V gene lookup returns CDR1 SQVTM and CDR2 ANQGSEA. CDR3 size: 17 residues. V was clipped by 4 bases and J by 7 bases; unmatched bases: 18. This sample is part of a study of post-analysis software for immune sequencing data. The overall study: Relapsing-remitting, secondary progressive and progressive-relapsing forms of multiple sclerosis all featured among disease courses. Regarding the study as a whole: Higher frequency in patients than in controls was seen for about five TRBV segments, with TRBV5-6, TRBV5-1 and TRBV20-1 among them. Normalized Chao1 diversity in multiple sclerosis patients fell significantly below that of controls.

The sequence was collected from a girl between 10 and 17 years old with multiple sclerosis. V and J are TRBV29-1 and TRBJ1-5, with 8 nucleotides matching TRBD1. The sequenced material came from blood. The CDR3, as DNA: TGCAGCGTTGTCGAGGGCAGGGGGCGCTCGGTCAACCAGCCCCAGCATTTT. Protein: CSVVEGRGRSVNQPQHF.